This T cell receptor beta chain was recovered during a study of T cell responses to AZD1222 COVID-19 vaccine. Study-wide points: Samples come after the peak T cell response, not at day 14. Spike-specific TCR depth and breadth grew after two AZD1222 doses. Dominant CD4 TCR responses targeted spike regions 160-218 and 743-854.

On this clone: Its specificity is unknown.

V lost 0 bases to trimming and J lost 11 bases, with 16 bases between them. The CDR3 covers 13 residues. Looked up from germline, CDR1 is SQVTM and CDR2 is ANQGSEA. Method: immunoSEQ multiplex PCR; TCRdb's copy keeps in-frame clones and lacks some. The sample yields about 130,000 clones, 70% to 90% seen once. The V call is TRBV29-1, the J call TRBJ1-1; D is ambiguous. This receptor was obtained from an adult in good health. Sequenced here: peripheral blood, sampled on day 0 of AZD1222 vaccination. The chain's CDR3 is CSVEDQRGGNAFF. CDR3 in DNA: TGCAGCGTTGAAGATCAGCGCGGAGGTAACGCTTTCTTT.